One sample yielded the 20 T cell receptor beta chains listed below, sequenced in a study of cytomegalovirus exposure and HLA in healthy donors. PCR used 60 Vbeta primers and 13 Jbeta primers. Profiled with immunoSEQ multiplex PCR; TCRdb holds only in-frame clones, not every one. The sample includes roughly 200,000 clones, around 75% of them seen just once. The sequenced material came from PBMCs. Every receptor here comes from a female donor in good health and CMV-seronegative.

The rearrangement joins TRBV5-1 to TRBJ1-1, with D possibly TRBD1 on 6 matching bases. V lost 4 bases and J lost 1, with 14 bases in between. Germline lookup yields CDR1 SGHRS and CDR2 YFSETQ. CDR3 length equals 15 residues. CDR3 bases: TGCGCCAGCAGCCTCCAGGGGCAGGGGAACACTGAAGCTTTCTTT. This encodes CASSLQGQGNTEAFF.

This clone occurred once. The chain uses TRBV6-1 and TRBJ2-7; D is unresolved. The germline V and J ends were trimmed by 3 bases and 4 bases, with 7 bases remaining between them. CDR3 length: 12 amino acids. CDR1 is MNHNS and CDR2 is SASEGT in the germline V gene. CDR3 coding DNA: TGTGCCAGCAGTGACACCGGGTACGAGCAGTACTTC. Protein: CASSDTGYEQYF.

The chain joins TRBV2 to TRBJ1-1; D call uncertain. The CDR3 totals 13 residues. The germline gives CDR1 SNHLY, CDR2 FYNNEI. V lost 6 bases to trimming and J lost 1 base, with 9 bases between them. CDR3 DNA sequence: TGTGCCAGCAGCTTAAGCCCGAACACTGAAGCTTTCTTT. This sequence encodes CASSLSPNTEAFF.

The V gene is TRBV2, the J gene TRBJ2-7, with D uncertain. The CDR3 is made up of 14 amino acids. Trimming stripped 7 bases from V and 2 bases from J, with 15 bases between. CDR1 and CDR2 (germline): SNHLY, FYNNEI. Written as DNA, the CDR3 is TGTGCCAGCACCGTGACACTCGGTACCTACGAGCAGTACTTC. Protein: CASTVTLGTYEQYF.

The chain employs TRBV5-1 and TRBJ2-7, with a tentative D call TRBD2 (6 bases). The CDR3 covers 16 residues. Trimming shortened V by 2 bases and J by 3 bases, and 18 bases separated the two germline ends. Germline CDR1 SGHRS, CDR2 YFSETQ. CDR3 DNA sequence: TGCGCCAGCAGCTTCACGGGGGATCAAACACTCTACGAGCAGTACTTC. Its protein product is CASSFTGDQTLYEQYF. The variable domain in full, with the rest retrieved from reference TRBV5-1 and TRBJ2-7, is KAGVTQTPRYLIKTRGQQVTLSCSPISGHRSVSWYQQTPGQGLQFLFEYFSETQRNKGNFPGRFSGRQFSNSRSEMNVSTLELGDSALYLCASSFTGDQTLYEQYFGPGTRLTVT.

Comment on this clone: Other DNA variants within this sample encode the same CDR3. The chain recombines TRBV5-3 with TRBJ1-5; TRBD1 is a possible D gene (6 bases). TRBV5-3 is an ORF; its function is uncertain. Trimming removed 5 bases from V and 6 bases from J, with 12 bases in between. This CDR3 contains 13 residues. The CDR3 spells CARRYRVSQPQHF. The CDR3 DNA follows: TGTGCCAGAAGGTACAGGGTATCTCAGCCCCAGCATTTT.

This rearrangement joins TRBV10-3 to TRBJ2-7; TRBD1 matches 7 bases. The junction had 7 bases not matched to a gene; V was cut back by 6 bases and J by 2 bases. This CDR3 spans 14 amino acids. Germline CDR1 and CDR2: ENHRY and SYGVKD. CDR3 sequence: CAIRGQLGAYEQYF. The CDR3 coding sequence is TGTGCCATCAGGGGACAGCTTGGCGCCTACGAGCAGTACTTC.

The V call is TRBV19, the J call TRBJ1-1; D remains ambiguous. Trimming removed 8 bases from V and 1 base from J, with 17 bases in between. From germline, CDR1 is LNHDA and CDR2 SQIVND (reference sequence). The CDR3 has 15 amino acids. The CDR3 region has the DNA TGTGCCAGTTTCCCTACCGGAGGTTCGAACACTGAAGCTTTCTTT. Translated: CASFPTGGSNTEAFF.

The gene calls are TRBV11-3 and TRBJ2-5; D is perhaps TRBD1 (6 bases). Trimming took 0 bases from V and 2 from J, leaving 10 bases between them. This CDR3 has 15 amino acids. The germline CDR1 and CDR2 sequences are SGHNT and YENEEA. The CDR3 here is CASSLDGTSQETQYF. CDR3 coding DNA: TGTGCCAGCAGCTTAGACGGGACATCACAAGAGACCCAGTACTTC.

The chain links TRBV11-1 to TRBJ2-1, with 12 bases aligning to TRBD2. The germline V gene has CDR1 SGHAT and CDR2 FQDESV (reference sequence). The CDR3 totals 17 residues. J gave up 8 bases and V 1 base, and 9 bases lay outside the gene matches. CDR3 region: CASSLGASGGATDEQFF. The CDR3 nucleotides are TGTGCCAGCAGCTTAGGGGCTAGCGGGGGGGCTACGGATGAGCAGTTCTTC.

Details on this clone: Other DNA sequences in this sample translate to the same CDR3. The chain uses TRBV5-1 and TRBJ1-1, with 8 nucleotides matching TRBD1. CDR3 length: 15 residues. V lost 1 base and J lost 1; bases outside the gene matches: 3. The germline V gene has CDR1 SGHRS and CDR2 YFSETQ. CDR3 DNA: TGCGCCAGCAGCTTGACCGGGACAGGGAACACTGAAGCTTTCTTT. It is translated as CASSLTGTGNTEAFF.

The chain uses TRBV7-9 and TRBJ2-1; D gene ambiguous. The length of the CDR3 is 12 residues. Germline CDR1 is SEHNR and CDR2 is FQNEAQ (reference sequence). V lost 7 bases and J 5 bases, leaving 9 bases between the germline ends. In DNA, the CDR3 is TGTGCCAGCATGGTTCGAGACAATGAGCAGTTCTTC. This gives the protein CASMVRDNEQFF. Complete variable domain (other parts from reference TRBV7-9 and TRBJ2-1): DTGVSQNPRHKITKRGQNVTFRCDPISEHNRLYWYRQTLGQGPEFLTYFQNEAQLEKSRLLSDRFSAERPKGSFSTLEIQRTEQGDSAMYLCASMVRDNEQFFGPGTRLTVL.

The CDR3 DNA reads as TGTGCCAGCAGCCCTTCTGGACAGGGGAGGGAGACCCAGTACTTC. Amino acid sequence: CASSPSGQGRETQYF. V is TRBV7-9 and J is TRBJ2-5; TRBD1 matches at 9 bases. The length of the CDR3 is 15 residues. Germline V lookup: CDR1 SEHNR, CDR2 FQNEAQ (reference sequence). Unmatched junction bases numbered 9, after V lost 5 bases and J lost 5 bases. The full variable domain, in which reference TRBV7-9 and TRBJ2-5 provide the parts outside the CDR3, is DTGVSQNPRHKITKRGQNVTFRCDPISEHNRLYWYRQTLGQGPEFLTYFQNEAQLEKSRLLSDRFSAERPKGSFSTLEIQRTEQGDSAMYLCASSPSGQGRETQYFGPGTRLLVL.

The V and J genes are TRBV5-1 and TRBJ2-5; 8 nucleotides match TRBD1. Germline assignment: CDR1 SGHRS and CDR2 YFSETQ. CDR3 size: 15 residues. Trimming took 4 bases from V and 4 from J; bases not matched to a gene: 9. The CDR3 DNA reads TGCGCCAGCAGCCCCGGTGGGACAGGCAGAGAGACCCAGTACTTC. Translated, it gives CASSPGGTGRETQYF.

This sequence joins TRBV28 and TRBJ1-1; 8 bases agree with TRBD1. Per germline, CDR1 MDHEN and CDR2 SYDVKM. The CDR3 sequence is 12 residues long. Trimming took 3 bases from V and 11 from J; bases not matched to a gene: 5. The CDR3 DNA follows: TGTGCCAGCAGTTTCGGGACAGGCTGGGCTTTCTTT. It yields the protein CASSFGTGWAFF.

The chain has TRBV30 and TRBJ2-2, with D perhaps TRBD1 (5 bases). The CDR3 has 14 amino acids. CDR1 and CDR2 (germline): GTSNPN, SVGIG (reference sequence). Trimming pared 3 bases from V and 1 base from J, leaving 9 bases between. The CDR3: CAWRGVENTGELFF. The CDR3 bases are TGTGCCTGGAGAGGGGTCGAGAACACCGGGGAGCTGTTTTTT. Variable domain in full (rest from reference TRBV30 and TRBJ2-2): SQTIHQWPATLVQPVGSPLSLECTVEGTSNPNLYWYRQAAGRGLQLLFYSVGIGQISSEVPQNLSASRPQDRQFILSSKKLLLSDSGFYLCAWRGVENTGELFFGEGSRLTVL.

The chain links TRBV28 to TRBJ2-7; TRBD2 is a possible D gene (5 bases). Germline V CDR1 and CDR2: MDHEN, SYDVKM. Trimming removed 7 bases at V and 1 base at J, with 14 bases between. CDR3 length: 14 amino acids. CDR3 protein: CASIPGGFSYEQYF. CDR3 nucleotides: TGTGCCAGCATCCCAGGAGGCTTTTCCTACGAGCAGTACTTC. The full variable domain, completed using reference TRBV28 and TRBJ2-7, is DVKVTQSSRYLVKRTGEKVFLECVQDMDHENMFWYRQDPGLGLRLIYFSYDVKMKEKGDIPEGYSVSREKKERFSLILESASTNQTSMYLCASIPGGFSYEQYFGPGTRLTVT.

This chain connects TRBV7-9 to TRBJ2-1; 10 nucleotides match TRBD2. The junction had 4 bases not matched to a gene; V was cut back by 2 bases and J by 0 bases. In germline, CDR1 is SEHNR, CDR2 FQNEAQ (reference sequence). The CDR3 contains 17 residues. Here the CDR3 reads CASSLTPSGSSYNEQFF. CDR3 coding DNA: TGTGCCAGCAGCTTAACGCCTAGCGGGAGCTCCTACAATGAGCAGTTCTTC.

With regard to this clone: At one end, the junction sequence differs from germline, possibly due to a read error. The V and J genes are TRBV7-9 and TRBJ2-5, with D possibly TRBD2 on 5 matching bases. The CDR3 is made up of 15 amino acids. CDR1 and CDR2 from the germline V gene are SEHNR and FQNEAQ (reference sequence). As DNA, the CDR3 is TGTTCCAGCAGCTCCCCCGGGATTCTGCAAGAGACCCAGTACTTC. Translation gives CSSSSPGILQETQYF.

The chain couples TRBV13 to TRBJ1-1; D may be TRBD1 (5 bases). Germline V gene data show CDR1 as PRHDT and CDR2 as FYEKMQ (reference sequence). This CDR3 region has 15 residues. The V end lost 2 bases, the J end lost 2 bases, and 12 bases lay between the germline ends. CDR3 amino acids: CASSLTRTINTEAFF. As DNA, the CDR3 is TGTGCCAGCAGCTTAACCCGGACAATCAACACTGAAGCTTTCTTT.